These 14 T cell receptor beta chains originate from one sample sequenced in a study of chemoradiotherapy in HPV16-positive cancers. This table comes from immunoSEQ multiplex PCR, and its TCRdb copy is limited to in-frame clones, with some not included. The sample lists about 17,000 clones, around nine tenths occurring once. The sample here was blood, taken from a patient who underwent chemoradiotherapy. Source of these receptors: a human donor with HPV-associated anogenital cancer.

The chain joins TRBV7-2 to TRBJ1-5; D perhaps matches TRBD1 (5 bases). CDR3 length equals 15 residues. CDR1 SGHTA and CDR2 FQGNSA come from the germline V gene. V dropped 5 bases and J dropped 1 base, with 12 bases sitting between them. The CDR3 here is CASSPQGTSNQPQHF. The CDR3 DNA is TGTGCCAGCAGCCCCCAAGGGACGAGCAATCAGCCCCAGCATTTT.

The J gene is TRBJ2-7, the V gene TRBV5-1; D unclear. CDR1 and CDR2 (germline): SGHRS, YFSETQ. The CDR3 has 14 amino acids. V was clipped by 0 bases and J by 5 bases, with 12 bases between them. The CDR3 bases are TGCGCCAGCAGCTTGGCGTCCCAAAGCCACGAGCAGTACTTC. Its protein product is CASSLASQSHEQYF. The variable domain in full, with the rest retrieved from reference TRBV5-1 and TRBJ2-7, is KAGVTQTPRYLIKTRGQQVTLSCSPISGHRSVSWYQQTPGQGLQFLFEYFSETQRNKGNFPGRFSGRQFSNSRSEMNVSTLELGDSALYLCASSLASQSHEQYFGPGTRLTVT.

The CDR3 nucleotides are TGTGCCAGCAGTGATGGATTCAAGCAGGGAGGTTCACCCCTCCACTTT. Encoded protein: CASSDGFKQGGSPLHF. This chain uses TRBV6-1 with TRBJ1-6; possible D gene TRBD1, 5 bases. The CDR3 runs 16 residues. Germline V lookup: CDR1 MNHNS, CDR2 SASEGT. V was cut by 3 bases and J by 9 bases, with 18 bases left in between.

For the CDR3, the DNA is TGTGCCAGCAGCTCCGACCGGGTAACTGGGGCCAACGTCCTGACTTTC. Translating gives CASSSDRVTGANVLTF. V gene TRBV7-2 combines with J gene TRBJ2-6, with D uncertain. Deletions cut 4 bases from V and 2 bases from J, with 12 bases between. This CDR3 region has 16 residues. Germline values: CDR1 SGHTA, CDR2 FQGNSA. The full variable domain, rest sourced from reference TRBV7-2 and TRBJ2-6, is GAGVSQSPSNKVTEKGKDVELRCDPISGHTALYWYRQSLGQGLEFLIYFQGNSAPDKSGLPSDRFSAERTGGSVSTLTIQRTQQEDSAVYLCASSSDRVTGANVLTFGAGSRLTVL.

This chain connects TRBV2 to TRBJ2-2; 7 nucleotides match TRBD1. V shed 6 bases, J shed 1 base, and the junction held 8 bases outside the gene matches. The CDR3 consists of 16 residues. CDR1 and CDR2 (germline): SNHLY, FYNNEI. The CDR3 nucleotides are TGTGCCAGCAGGAGGGACAGATCGCTGAACACCGGGGAGCTGTTTTTT. It is translated as CASRRDRSLNTGELFF.

The chain has TRBV4-1 and TRBJ2-3, with D perhaps matching TRBD2 (5 bases). CDR3 length equals 14 residues. Trimming removed 3 bases at V and 5 bases at J, with 12 bases between. From germline, CDR1 is MGHRA and CDR2 YSYEKL. CDR3 amino acids: CASSHVNEGDTQYF. The CDR3 DNA follows: TGCGCCAGCAGCCATGTAAATGAGGGAGATACGCAGTATTTT.

The rearrangement joins TRBV14 to TRBJ1-4; D unclear. CDR3 length equals 12 residues. V was pared by 1 base and J by 13 bases, with 10 bases between. Germline-derived CDR1 and CDR2 are SGHDN and FVKESK. The CDR3 is CASSQGPVPLFF. Here the CDR3 DNA reads TGTGCCAGCAGCCAAGGGCCGGTCCCACTGTTTTTT. The variable domain in full, completed from reference TRBV14 and TRBJ1-4, reads EAGVTQFPSHSVIEKGQTVTLRCDPISGHDNLYWYRRVMGKEIKFLLHFVKESKQDESGMPNNRFLAERTGGTYSTLKVQPAELEDSGVYFCASSQGPVPLFFGSGTQLSVL.

J is TRBJ1-2 and V is TRBV5-6; a possible D gene is TRBD1 (5 bases). CDR1 is SGHDT and CDR2 is YYEEEE in the germline V gene. Trimming took 4 bases from V and 2 from J, leaving 9 bases between them. This CDR3 spans 13 amino acids. The chain's CDR3 is CASSLDKNYGYTF. In DNA form, the CDR3 reads TGTGCCAGCAGCCTGGACAAGAACTATGGCTACACCTTC.

The V and J genes are TRBV2 and TRBJ2-7; possible D gene TRBD1, 6 bases. Germline V gene data show CDR1 as SNHLY and CDR2 as FYNNEI. With 2 bases removed from V and 9 bases from J, the gap between germline ends came to 11 bases. CDR3 length: 12 residues. The CDR3 nucleotides are TGTGCCAGCAGTGAACGTTTGACAGGGCAGTACTTC. Translation gives CASSERLTGQYF.

The chain couples TRBV15 to TRBJ1-2; D is uncertain. CDR3 length equals 14 residues. V gave up 1 base and J gave up 5 bases, with 11 bases separating them. Germline lookup yields CDR1 LNHNV and CDR2 YYDKDF (reference sequence). The CDR3 loop reads CATSRGTTDYGYTF. The CDR3 nucleotides read TGTGCCACCAGCAGAGGAACGACGGATTATGGCTACACCTTC.

This rearrangement joins TRBV25-1 to TRBJ1-1, with TRBD1 as a possible D gene (6 bases). The V end was cut by 8 bases, the J end by 6 bases, with 19 bases between. There are 14 residues in the CDR3. Per the germline V gene, CDR1 is MGHDK and CDR2 is SYGVNS. The CDR3 loop is CASSGATGAAEAFF. As DNA, the CDR3 is TGTGCCAGCTCAGGGGCGACGGGTGCCGCTGAAGCTTTCTTT.

The chain carries TRBV6-5 and TRBJ2-3; D is unclear. Germline V gene lookup returns CDR1 MNHEY and CDR2 SVGAGI. The germline V and J ends were trimmed by 5 bases and 2 bases, with 8 bases remaining between them. The CDR3 runs 13 residues. The CDR3 bases are TGTGCCAGCAGTGTTGGATTCACAGATACGCAGTATTTT. It translates to CASSVGFTDTQYF.

This clone was observed a single time. The rearrangement uses TRBV4-3 and TRBJ2-3; 11 nucleotides agree with TRBD2. This CDR3 contains 18 residues. CDR1 is LGHNA, CDR2 YSLEER, per germline. Losses at the gene ends were 1 base for V and 6 bases for J; bases not matched to a gene: 12. The CDR3 region is CASSQAFMGASGGDTQYF. The DNA of the CDR3 is TGCGCCAGCAGCCAAGCGTTTATGGGGGCTAGCGGGGGGGATACGCAGTATTTT.

CDR3 protein: CARQRLAGNNEQFF. The CDR3, as DNA: TGTGCCAGACAAAGACTAGCGGGGAACAATGAGCAGTTCTTC. This chain uses TRBV19 with TRBJ2-1, with TRBD2 matching over 11 bases. J lost 5 bases, V lost 9 bases, and 6 bases had no gene match. Per the germline V gene, CDR1 is LNHDA and CDR2 is SQIVND (reference sequence). There are 14 residues in the CDR3.